The rows below give T cell receptor beta chains drawn from one sample of a study of neurological immune-mediated disorders. A single record per CDR3 protein comes from TCRdb applying MiXCR to the 5' RACE reads. The top ten clones hold approximately 25% of a sample with 14,000 or so distinct CDR3 sequences, 5.5% to 7% of them seen once. Sequenced input: CD8+ T cells from blood. All receptors derive from a woman in her forties in good health. Each CDR3 is given without its conserved first and last residue. Size is stated for part of the rows, as once, few or many counts, or as a class when the clone is expanded.

J gene: TRBJ2-7; V gene: TRBV12-3/TRBV12-4; clone size: many; CDR3 protein: ASSLTPPEQY
J gene: TRBJ2-3; V gene: TRBV15; clone size: many; CDR3 protein: ATSRVSTDTQY
J gene: TRBJ1-2; V gene: TRBV10-2; clone size: many; CDR3 protein: ASRGEGGYT
J gene: TRBJ2-7; V gene: TRBV10-2; clone size: many; CDR3 protein: ASSGRTSYEQY
J gene: TRBJ2-7; V gene: TRBV7-9; clone size: many; CDR3 protein: ASSSPLDGSYEQY
J gene: TRBJ2-5; V gene: TRBV4-1; clone size: many; CDR3 protein: ASSQESAGGPGQETQY
J gene: TRBJ1-1; V gene: TRBV20-1; clone size: many; CDR3 protein: SARQGGAEAF
J gene: TRBJ2-2; V gene: TRBV6-2/TRBV6-3; clone size: many; CDR3 protein: ASSYTRPGTGKNTGELF
J gene: TRBJ2-1; V gene: TRBV28; clone size: many; CDR3 protein: ASSPGGGWNEQF
J gene: TRBJ1-5; V gene: TRBV20-1; clone size: many; CDR3 protein: SARDLGGNQPQH
J gene: TRBJ2-7; V gene: TRBV12-3/TRBV12-4; clone size: many; CDR3 protein: ASSTHPDSVAYEQY
J gene: TRBJ2-7; V gene: TRBV14; clone size: many; CDR3 protein: ASSQGGGGYEQY
J gene: TRBJ1-2; V gene: TRBV20-1; clone size: many; CDR3 protein: SAGTPGVNYGYT
J gene: TRBJ2-7; V gene: TRBV14; clone size: many; CDR3 protein: ASSQDSWQGLAYEQY
J gene: TRBJ2-2; V gene: TRBV7-8; clone size: many; CDR3 protein: ASSFFGQGPGELF
J gene: TRBJ1-1; V gene: TRBV9; clone size: many; CDR3 protein: ASSPKLWATTEAF
J gene: TRBJ2-3; V gene: TRBV9; clone size: many; CDR3 protein: ASSLRTGGDTDTQY
J gene: TRBJ2-3; V gene: TRBV9; clone size: -; CDR3 protein: ASSSGQGDFSDTQY
J gene: TRBJ2-1; V gene: TRBV2; clone size: many; CDR3 protein: ASIPGHYYNEQF
J gene: TRBJ2-7; V gene: TRBV29-1; clone size: many; CDR3 protein: SVSGLDSYEQY
J gene: TRBJ2-3; V gene: TRBV14; clone size: many; CDR3 protein: ASSQDNGWDTQY
J gene: TRBJ2-1; V gene: TRBV5-1; clone size: many; CDR3 protein: ASSSYNEQF
J gene: TRBJ2-3; V gene: TRBV9; clone size: many; CDR3 protein: ASSARGTQY
J gene: TRBJ2-6; V gene: TRBV21-1; clone size: many; CDR3 protein: ASEWSGANVLT
J gene: TRBJ2-3; V gene: TRBV5-5; clone size: many; CDR3 protein: ASSLVAGRADTQY
J gene: TRBJ2-2; V gene: TRBV27; clone size: many; CDR3 protein: ASSGTGELF
J gene: TRBJ2-1; V gene: TRBV4-1; clone size: many; CDR3 protein: ASSQRVISGGAVNEQF
J gene: TRBJ2-5; V gene: TRBV20-1; clone size: many; CDR3 protein: SARTSGRQETQY
J gene: TRBJ2-2; V gene: TRBV27; clone size: many; CDR3 protein: ASSWLNPSNTGELF
J gene: TRBJ1-2; V gene: TRBV5-1; clone size: many; CDR3 protein: ASSLGGGQEVVYGYT
J gene: TRBJ1-5; V gene: TRBV2; clone size: many; CDR3 protein: ASSEAREDQPQH
J gene: TRBJ2-2; V gene: TRBV5-1; clone size: many; CDR3 protein: ASSLGSANTGELF
J gene: TRBJ2-1; V gene: TRBV20-1; clone size: many; CDR3 protein: SASLEGVSSYNEQF
J gene: TRBJ2-7; V gene: TRBV7-6; clone size: once; CDR3 protein: ASSFGGPLYEQY
J gene: TRBJ2-1; V gene: TRBV9; clone size: many; CDR3 protein: ASSAPGVYNEQF
J gene: TRBJ2-3; V gene: TRBV9; clone size: many; CDR3 protein: ASSVGGLAWDTQY
J gene: TRBJ1-2; V gene: TRBV5-1; clone size: -; CDR3 protein: ASSLVGDYGYT
J gene: TRBJ2-7; V gene: TRBV29-1; clone size: many; CDR3 protein: SVSDNLSEQY
J gene: TRBJ2-1; V gene: TRBV27; clone size: many; CDR3 protein: ASTAGTSRHEQF
J gene: TRBJ2-5; V gene: TRBV6-1; clone size: many; CDR3 protein: ASSESPGGRQETQY